A selection of T cell receptor beta chains follows, all from one sample in a study of shared clonotypes between healthy human individuals. The data were produced by immunoSEQ multiplex PCR, yet TCRdb's version contains in-frame clones alone and is incomplete. The sample records approximately 1,500,000 clones, approximately 98% being singletons. The source material was naive CD4+ T cells sorted from blood. These receptors were obtained from a young man in good health. Each CDR3 is given with its conserved first and last residue. The D gene is left open where the match is weak. Only some rows state a clone size, as once, few, many or a class for expanded clones.

d_call: NA
v_call: TRBV5-7
clone_size: NA
j_call: TRBJ2-1
cdr3_aa: CASSLGRSSYNEQFF
cdr3_nt: TGTGCCAGCAGCTTAGGACGTAGCTCCTACAATGAGCAGTTCTTC

d_call: TRBD2
v_call: TRBV11-2
clone_size: NA
j_call: TRBJ2-1
cdr3_aa: CASSLAPGGYNEQFF
cdr3_nt: TGTGCCAGCAGCTTAGCTCCGGGGGGATACAATGAGCAGTTCTTC

d_call: NA
v_call: TRBV28
clone_size: NA
j_call: TRBJ1-2
cdr3_aa: CASSLSRGGNRNYGYTF
cdr3_nt: TGTGCCAGCAGTTTGTCCCGAGGGGGGAACCGGAACTATGGCTACACCTTC

d_call: NA
v_call: TRBV29-1
clone_size: NA
j_call: TRBJ2-5
cdr3_aa: CSVEWGTQETQYF
cdr3_nt: TGCAGCGTTGAGTGGGGGACCCAAGAGACCCAGTACTTC

d_call: NA
v_call: TRBV7-2
clone_size: NA
j_call: TRBJ1-4
cdr3_aa: CASSLASTNEKLFF
cdr3_nt: TGTGCCAGCAGCTTAGCCAGTACTAATGAAAAACTGTTTTTT

d_call: TRBD1
v_call: TRBV19
clone_size: once
j_call: TRBJ1-3
cdr3_aa: CASSIPRDSSGNTIYF
cdr3_nt: TGTGCCAGTAGTATCCCCCGGGACAGCTCTGGAAACACCATATATTTT

d_call: NA
v_call: TRBV29-1
clone_size: NA
j_call: TRBJ2-3
cdr3_aa: CSVEWTDTQYF
cdr3_nt: TGCAGCGTTGAATGGACAGATACGCAGTATTTT

d_call: TRBD1
v_call: TRBV6-6
clone_size: NA
j_call: TRBJ1-3
cdr3_aa: CASSPLAGGPGNTIYF
cdr3_nt: TGTGCCAGCAGCCCCCTGGCAGGGGGCCCTGGAAACACCATATATTTT

d_call: TRBD1
v_call: TRBV11-2
clone_size: NA
j_call: TRBJ2-5
cdr3_aa: CASSENRGSGETQYF
cdr3_nt: TGTGCCAGCAGCGAAAACAGGGGATCGGGAGAGACCCAGTACTTC

d_call: NA
v_call: TRBV2
clone_size: NA
j_call: TRBJ2-3
cdr3_aa: CASSAPTDTQYF
cdr3_nt: TGTGCCAGCAGTGCTCCCACAGATACGCAGTATTTT

d_call: NA
v_call: TRBV10-2
clone_size: NA
j_call: TRBJ2-2
cdr3_aa: CASQTANTGELFF
cdr3_nt: TGCGCCAGTCAAACAGCAAACACCGGGGAGCTGTTTTTT

d_call: NA
v_call: TRBV5-8
clone_size: NA
j_call: TRBJ2-5
cdr3_aa: CASTPAGGKETQYF
cdr3_nt: TGTGCCAGCACCCCCGCGGGCGGTAAAGAGACCCAGTACTTC

d_call: NA
v_call: TRBV28
clone_size: NA
j_call: TRBJ1-1
cdr3_aa: CASINYYRGPDEAFF
cdr3_nt: TGTGCCAGCATCAATTATTATAGGGGACCTGATGAAGCTTTCTTT

d_call: NA
v_call: TRBV5-4
clone_size: NA
j_call: TRBJ1-1
cdr3_aa: CASSPSLVRGTEAFF
cdr3_nt: TGTGCCAGCAGCCCCTCCCTCGTTCGGGGCACTGAAGCTTTCTTT

d_call: NA
v_call: TRBV4-1
clone_size: NA
j_call: TRBJ2-4
cdr3_aa: CASSQGDTHGAKNIQYF
cdr3_nt: TGCGCCAGCAGCCAAGGGGACACGCATGGAGCCAAAAACATTCAGTACTTC

d_call: TRBD1
v_call: TRBV6-1
clone_size: NA
j_call: TRBJ2-7
cdr3_aa: CASSQPGQVYEQYF
cdr3_nt: TGTGCCAGCAGTCAACCGGGACAGGTCTACGAGCAGTACTTC

d_call: TRBD1
v_call: TRBV18
clone_size: NA
j_call: TRBJ2-7
cdr3_aa: CASSPDRGSYEQYF
cdr3_nt: TGTGCCAGCTCACCGGACAGGGGATCCTACGAGCAGTACTTC

d_call: TRBD1
v_call: TRBV27
clone_size: NA
j_call: TRBJ2-2
cdr3_aa: CASSLRQGNTGELFF
cdr3_nt: TGTGCCAGCAGTTTACGACAGGGGAACACCGGGGAGCTGTTTTTT

d_call: TRBD1
v_call: TRBV11-2
clone_size: NA
j_call: TRBJ2-2
cdr3_aa: CASSRDRADTGELFF
cdr3_nt: TGTGCCAGCAGCCGAGACAGGGCGGACACCGGGGAGCTGTTTTTT

d_call: TRBD2
v_call: TRBV29-1
clone_size: NA
j_call: TRBJ2-2
cdr3_aa: CSVDSIGLAFLGAGELFF
cdr3_nt: TGCAGCGTTGATAGTATAGGACTAGCTTTTCTCGGGGCCGGGGAGCTGTTTTTT

d_call: NA
v_call: TRBV11-3
clone_size: NA
j_call: TRBJ2-7
cdr3_aa: CASSLANSYEQYF
cdr3_nt: TGTGCCAGCAGCTTAGCCAACTCCTACGAGCAGTACTTC

d_call: NA
v_call: TRBV25-1
clone_size: NA
j_call: TRBJ2-7
cdr3_aa: CASRDRDGSYEQYF
cdr3_nt: TGTGCCAGCAGAGACCGGGACGGATCCTACGAGCAGTACTTC

d_call: TRBD2
v_call: TRBV5-1
clone_size: NA
j_call: TRBJ2-7
cdr3_aa: CASSSGTSPYEQYF
cdr3_nt: TGCGCCAGCAGCTCCGGGACTAGTCCCTACGAGCAGTACTTC

d_call: NA
v_call: TRBV15
clone_size: NA
j_call: TRBJ1-2
cdr3_aa: CATSRGPRGGYTF
cdr3_nt: TGTGCCACCAGCAGAGGGCCTCGAGGGGGCTACACCTTC

d_call: TRBD1
v_call: TRBV4-1
clone_size: NA
j_call: TRBJ1-4
cdr3_aa: CASSQDPGQSEKLFF
cdr3_nt: TGCGCCAGCAGCCAAGATCCGGGACAGAGTGAAAAACTGTTTTTT

d_call: NA
v_call: TRBV18
clone_size: NA
j_call: TRBJ2-1
cdr3_aa: CASSPSTGPYNEQFF
cdr3_nt: TGTGCCAGCTCACCATCGACAGGTCCCTACAATGAGCAGTTCTTC

d_call: TRBD1
v_call: TRBV5-1
clone_size: once
j_call: TRBJ2-6
cdr3_aa: CASSGTGFSGANVLTF
cdr3_nt: TGCGCCAGCAGCGGGACAGGGTTTTCTGGGGCCAACGTCCTGACTTTC

d_call: NA
v_call: TRBV12-5
clone_size: once
j_call: TRBJ2-1
cdr3_aa: CASGLRGQASYNEQFF
cdr3_nt: TGTGCTAGTGGTTTGCGCGGGCAGGCGTCCTACAATGAGCAGTTCTTC

d_call: TRBD1
v_call: TRBV5-1
clone_size: NA
j_call: TRBJ1-3
cdr3_aa: CASSLRDSPGNTIYF
cdr3_nt: TGCGCCAGCAGCCTCCGGGACAGTCCTGGAAACACCATATATTTT

d_call: NA
v_call: TRBV29-1
clone_size: NA
j_call: TRBJ2-3
cdr3_aa: CSGGLTRTDTQYF
cdr3_nt: TGCAGCGGGGGTTTGACCAGGACAGATACGCAGTATTTT

d_call: NA
v_call: TRBV18
clone_size: NA
j_call: TRBJ1-3
cdr3_aa: CASSPTENTIYF
cdr3_nt: TGTGCCAGCTCACCGACAGAAAACACCATATATTTT

d_call: NA
v_call: TRBV27
clone_size: NA
j_call: TRBJ2-1
cdr3_aa: CASSSGIGNEQFF
cdr3_nt: TGTGCCAGCAGTTCCGGTATCGGCAATGAGCAGTTCTTC

d_call: TRBD2
v_call: TRBV9
clone_size: NA
j_call: TRBJ2-5
cdr3_aa: CASSPSAGEQETQYF
cdr3_nt: TGTGCCAGCAGCCCTTCAGCGGGGGAGCAAGAGACCCAGTACTTC

d_call: NA
v_call: TRBV5-1
clone_size: NA
j_call: TRBJ2-3
cdr3_aa: CASSPLAMFADTQYF
cdr3_nt: TGCGCCAGCAGCCCTCTAGCGATGTTTGCAGATACGCAGTATTTT

d_call: NA
v_call: TRBV7-2
clone_size: NA
j_call: TRBJ2-3
cdr3_aa: CASSEYRGSGTDTQYF
cdr3_nt: TGTGCCAGCAGCGAATACCGGGGCTCGGGGACAGATACGCAGTATTTT

d_call: TRBD2
v_call: TRBV5-8
clone_size: NA
j_call: TRBJ2-1
cdr3_aa: CASSSSGRALDEQFF
cdr3_nt: TGTGCCAGCAGCTCCAGCGGGAGGGCCTTAGATGAGCAGTTCTTC

d_call: NA
v_call: TRBV7-9
clone_size: NA
j_call: TRBJ1-1
cdr3_aa: CASSSPEGGLYTEAFF
cdr3_nt: TGTGCCAGCAGCTCCCCCGAGGGGGGACTTTACACTGAAGCTTTCTTT

d_call: TRBD1
v_call: TRBV5-5
clone_size: NA
j_call: TRBJ1-4
cdr3_aa: CASSPLTGTGELFF
cdr3_nt: TGTGCCAGCAGCCCTTTGACGGGGACAGGGGAACTGTTTTTT

d_call: NA
v_call: TRBV7-2
clone_size: NA
j_call: TRBJ2-7
cdr3_aa: CASSSRGAGGAKEQYF
cdr3_nt: TGTGCCAGCAGCTCCCGGGGGGCAGGGGGCGCGAAAGAGCAGTACTTC

d_call: NA
v_call: TRBV6-5
clone_size: NA
j_call: TRBJ2-7
cdr3_aa: CASSYSSRQYF
cdr3_nt: TGTGCCAGCAGTTACTCGTCTAGGCAGTACTTC

d_call: NA
v_call: TRBV9
clone_size: NA
j_call: TRBJ1-1
cdr3_aa: CASSVWIGTEAFF
cdr3_nt: TGTGCCAGCAGCGTATGGATAGGCACTGAAGCTTTCTTT

d_call: TRBD2
v_call: TRBV19
clone_size: NA
j_call: TRBJ2-1
cdr3_aa: CASSTRLALRGEQFF
cdr3_nt: TGTGCCAGTAGTACCCGACTAGCTTTAAGGGGTGAGCAGTTCTTC

d_call: NA
v_call: TRBV7-6
clone_size: NA
j_call: TRBJ1-4
cdr3_aa: CASSLTPSRSGEKLFF
cdr3_nt: TGTGCCAGCAGCTTAACGCCGAGCCGGTCTGGCGAAAAACTGTTTTTT

d_call: NA
v_call: TRBV10-3
clone_size: NA
j_call: TRBJ2-6
cdr3_aa: CAISERPLGANVLTF
cdr3_nt: TGTGCCATCAGTGAGAGGCCGCTCGGGGCCAACGTCCTGACTTTC

d_call: NA
v_call: TRBV10-3
clone_size: NA
j_call: TRBJ2-7
cdr3_aa: CAISERYEQYF
cdr3_nt: TGTGCCATCAGTGAGCGCTACGAGCAGTACTTC

d_call: TRBD2
v_call: TRBV30
clone_size: NA
j_call: TRBJ2-7
cdr3_aa: CAWGNPSGISYEQYF
cdr3_nt: TGTGCCTGGGGTAATCCGAGCGGGATCTCCTACGAGCAGTACTTC

d_call: NA
v_call: TRBV2
clone_size: NA
j_call: TRBJ1-2
cdr3_aa: CASSVEAINYGYTF
cdr3_nt: TGTGCCAGCAGTGTTGAGGCGATTAACTATGGCTACACCTTC

d_call: NA
v_call: TRBV20-1
clone_size: NA
j_call: TRBJ1-2
cdr3_aa: CRTDLNYGYTF
cdr3_nt: TGCAGGACAGACTTGAACTATGGCTACACCTTC

d_call: TRBD1
v_call: TRBV7-2
clone_size: NA
j_call: TRBJ1-1
cdr3_aa: CASRPTRQGAPEAFF
cdr3_nt: TGTGCCAGCAGGCCGACTCGACAGGGGGCGCCTGAAGCTTTCTTT

d_call: NA
v_call: TRBV11-2
clone_size: few
j_call: TRBJ2-1
cdr3_aa: CASSFPGLGSYNEQFF
cdr3_nt: TGTGCCAGCAGCTTCCCTGGCCTCGGCTCCTACAATGAGCAGTTCTTC

d_call: NA
v_call: TRBV5-1
clone_size: NA
j_call: TRBJ2-2
cdr3_aa: CASRLNTGELFF
cdr3_nt: TGCGCCAGCAGGCTAAATACCGGGGAGCTGTTTTTT

d_call: NA
v_call: TRBV2
clone_size: NA
j_call: TRBJ2-7
cdr3_aa: CASSEARGQNHEQYF
cdr3_nt: TGTGCCAGCAGTGAAGCGCGGGGACAGAACCACGAGCAGTACTTC

d_call: NA
v_call: TRBV28
clone_size: NA
j_call: TRBJ1-5
cdr3_aa: CASSLDSVRVPQHF
cdr3_nt: TGTGCCAGCAGTTTAGACAGTGTACGAGTGCCCCAGCATTTT

d_call: TRBD1
v_call: TRBV6-6
clone_size: NA
j_call: TRBJ2-3
cdr3_aa: CASSYSGQQDTQYF
cdr3_nt: TGTGCCAGCAGTTACTCGGGACAGCAAGATACGCAGTATTTT

d_call: NA
v_call: TRBV6-6
clone_size: NA
j_call: TRBJ2-3
cdr3_aa: CASTNRAADTQYF
cdr3_nt: TGTGCCAGCACAAACAGGGCCGCAGATACGCAGTATTTT